The clone carrying this TCR beta chain was seen at least ten times. Its target is not known. The sequence runs out 3 residues before the end of the CDR3; the remainder is reconstructed from the germline J gene. This record belongs to a study of T cell clonality in common variable immunodeficiency. Whole-study results and caveats: Fewer deletions and N-nucleotide insertions were reportedly seen in common variable immunodeficiency TCR beta sequences. CVID subjects showed higher TCRbeta clonality than healthy controls.

Sequencing input was equivalent genomic DNA from CVID and controls. Only in-frame clones appear in the TCRdb table, and some are missing; sequencing was by immunoSEQ multiplex PCR. This sample has 35,000 to 50,000 clones, each found more than once. Trimming took 2 bases from V and 6 from J, leaving 13 bases between them. Germline V gene lookup returns CDR1 MNHNS and CDR2 SASEGT. CDR3 length equals 15 residues. The specimen sequenced was peripheral blood mononuclear cells. The chain has TRBV6-1 and TRBJ2-2; D is unclear. The clonotype was recovered from a person aged 18-70 years in good health. CDR3 DNA, as far as it was read: TGTGCCAGCAGTGAAAATTCATTCAGAGCCGGGGAG. This translates into CASSENSFRAGE. In full, the CDR3 reads CASSENSFRAGELFF.